These 21 T cell receptor beta chains originate from one sample sequenced in a study of T cell repertoires in cytomegalovirus infection. No antigen has been assigned to these receptors. MiXCR, applied by TCRdb to the reads, yields one record per CDR3 protein. In the table there are about 500,000 distinct CDR3 sequences, roughly a third of which are singletons. This specimen consisted of cultured PBMCs, obtained from culture after CMV antigen stimulation. These receptors were collected from a human donor in good health (CMV status not recorded). Some clones in this sample may be carry-over from other donors' samples.

This clonotype has only a few counts. The CDR3 nucleotides read TGTGCCAGCAGCTTCGGGAACCAAGAGACCCAGTACTTC. Translation gives CASSFGNQETQYF. The chain carries TRBV7-9 and TRBJ2-5; TRBD2 is a possible D gene (5 bases). The germline V gene encodes CDR1 SEHNR and CDR2 FQNEAQ (reference sequence). The CDR3 runs to 13 residues. The V gene lost 3 bases and the J gene lost 0 bases, with 5 bases spanning the gap.

The chain couples TRBV20-1 to TRBJ2-1; 9 bases are a match to TRBD2. The V and J ends lost 3 bases and 9 bases, in that order; junction bases with no gene match: 18. The CDR3 sequence is 17 residues long. Germline CDR1 is DFQATT and CDR2 is SNEGSKA (reference sequence). The CDR3 nucleotides are TGCAGTGCTAGTAAGGGATCCGGAGCGGGAGGTCGGATTGAGCAGTTCTTC. It encodes CSASKGSGAGGRIEQFF.

Details on this clonotype: Sequence at one end of the junction differs from germline and may be a read error. The V and J genes are TRBV11-2 and TRBJ2-5; 13 positions match TRBD2. This CDR3 has 16 residues. Per germline, CDR1 SGHAT and CDR2 FQNNGV. The CDR3 DNA reads TGTGCCTGCAGCTCCGGGACTAGCGGGACTGCCGAGACCCAGTACTTC. Protein: CACSSGTSGTAETQYF.

This sequence joins TRBV6-1 and TRBJ1-5; unclear D gene. The CDR3 has 15 residues. Germline CDR1 reads MNHNS; CDR2 reads SASEGT. V was clipped by 4 bases and J by 2 bases, with 12 bases between them. The DNA for the CDR3 is TGTGCCAGCAGTGGGAGGACGGTCGGCAATCAGCCCCAGCATTTT. Its translation is CASSGRTVGNQPQHF.

The chain carries TRBV6-1 and TRBJ2-6, with unresolved D. Trimming pared 10 bases from V and 0 bases from J, leaving 19 bases between. CDR3 length: 17 residues. Germline loops: CDR1 MNHNS, CDR2 SASEGT. The CDR3 sequence is CATEQESFGSGANVLTF. CDR3 nucleotide sequence: TGTGCCACGGAGCAGGAGTCTTTCGGCTCTGGGGCCAACGTCCTGACTTTC.

This clonotype was picked up many times. The gene calls are TRBV7-8 and TRBJ2-3; D not certain. The germline V and J ends were trimmed by 2 bases and 6 bases, with 9 bases remaining between them. Germline-derived CDR1 and CDR2 are SGHVS and FQNEAQ. This CDR3 has 13 amino acids. For the CDR3, the DNA is TGTGCCAGCAGCTTAATGACCGCCGATACGCAGTATTTT. Protein: CASSLMTADTQYF.

This clonotype was recorded at least ten times. V usage is TRBV12-3 or TRBV12-4 and J usage is TRBJ2-1; a possible D gene is TRBD1 (5 bases). The CDR3 sequence is 17 residues long. Trimming cost V 5 bases and J 0 bases, with 17 bases left between them. Here the CDR3 reads CASSKTEAYTSYNEQFF. CDR3 nucleotide sequence: TGTGCCAGCAGTAAGACAGAAGCATACACCTCCTACAATGAGCAGTTCTTC.

The chain links TRBV19 to TRBJ1-2, with unresolved D. The CDR3 totals 14 residues. Trimming took 0 bases from V and 0 from J, leaving 5 bases between them. Germline lookup yields CDR1 LNHDA and CDR2 SQIVND (reference sequence). The CDR3 spells CASSIDTANYGYTF. The DNA for the CDR3 is TGTGCCAGTAGTATAGATACAGCTAACTATGGCTACACCTTC.

The rearrangement links TRBV5-1 to TRBJ1-4; TRBD1 agrees at 8 bases. The CDR3 is made up of 14 amino acids. Germline-derived CDR1 and CDR2 are SGHRS and YFSETQ. J was trimmed by 7 bases and V by 4 bases; bases with no gene match: 6. CDR3 region: CASSRQGMSEKLFF. The CDR3 DNA sequence: TGCGCCAGCAGCCGACAGGGGATGAGTGAAAAACTGTTTTTT.

Comments on this clonotype: Since the CDR3 does not end with the conserved phenylalanine or tryptophan, this likely comes from a read error. V is TRBV6-2 or TRBV6-3 and J is TRBJ1-2; unclear D gene. V was shortened by 5 bases and J by 1 base, with 5 bases between the two germline ends. Germline V gene data show CDR1 as MNHEY and CDR2 as SVGEGT. This CDR3 spans 12 amino acids. CDR3: CASSQDNYGYTV. DNA for the CDR3: TGTGCCAGCAGTCAGGATAACTATGGCTACACCGTC.

CDR3 in amino acids: CASSEEIGGLRNEQYV. The CDR3 nucleotides read TGTGCCAGCAGTGAAGAGATCGGAGGGCTGAGAAACGAGCAGTACGTC. The chain combines TRBV6-1 with TRBJ2-7, with D possibly matching TRBD2 (6 bases). CDR3 length: 16 residues. Trimming left V 1 base short and J 5 bases short, with 18 bases between. Germline V gene lookup returns CDR1 MNHNS and CDR2 SASEGT.

This clonotype was recorded a few times. The rearrangement uses TRBV7-3 and TRBJ2-2; tentative D call: TRBD1 (6 bases). V was pared by 7 bases and J by 7 bases, with 16 bases between. Germline V gene sequence: CDR1 SGHTA, CDR2 FQGTGA. The CDR3 covers 14 residues. CDR3 sequence reads: CASTVGTNRGELFF. The CDR3 coding sequence is TGTGCCAGCACCGTAGGGACAAACCGCGGGGAGCTGTTTTTT.

This rearrangement joins TRBV11-1 to TRBJ2-3; possibly TRBD1 or TRBD2 for D (6 bases each). The CDR3 is 15 amino acids. The V end was cut by 4 bases, the J end by 5 bases, with 16 bases between. Germline-derived CDR1 and CDR2 are SGHAT and FQDESV (reference sequence). CDR3 DNA: TGTGCCAGCAGCTCTAGGGGGGAGGAGTTAGATACGCAGTATTTT. It specifies CASSSRGEELDTQYF.

J is TRBJ2-3 and V is TRBV7-2; 8 nucleotides align to TRBD1. J lost 5 bases, V lost 5 bases, and 12 bases had no gene match. This CDR3 is built from 16 residues. Per germline, CDR1 SGHTA and CDR2 FQGNSA. The CDR3 here is CASSPRADRAGDTQYF. The CDR3 coding sequence is TGTGCCAGCAGCCCCAGAGCGGACAGGGCTGGAGATACGCAGTATTTT.

This clonotype has more than one count but fewer than ten. This chain connects TRBV7-9 to TRBJ2-7; a weak D match, TRBD2 (6 bases). The CDR3 runs to 14 residues. Germline V lookup: CDR1 SEHNR, CDR2 FQNEAQ (reference sequence). With 5 bases removed from V and 5 bases from J, the gap between germline ends came to 16 bases. The CDR3 here is CASSPWGERDEQYF. CDR3 in DNA: TGTGCCAGCAGCCCTTGGGGGGAAAGGGACGAGCAGTACTTC.

This sequence joins TRBV6-5 and TRBJ1-1; 7 nucleotides align to TRBD1. Trimming removed 2 bases from V and 6 bases from J; junction bases left unmatched: 3. The germline CDR1 and CDR2 sequences are MNHEY and SVGAGI. The CDR3 extends over 13 amino acids. The CDR3 region has the DNA TGTGCCAGCAGTTACAGGCAGGGGGCTGAAGCTTTCTTT. It codes for CASSYRQGAEAFF.

V usage is TRBV29-1 and J usage is TRBJ1-1, with unresolved D. Germline V lookup: CDR1 SQVTM, CDR2 ANQGSEA. V was clipped by 7 bases and J by 1 base, with 19 bases between them. This CDR3 is built from 15 residues. The CDR3: CSALPRGGWNTEAFF. The CDR3 DNA reads as TGCAGCGCATTACCTCGGGGAGGGTGGAACACTGAAGCTTTCTTT.

The chain recombines TRBV5-4 with TRBJ2-1; 11 positions match TRBD2. CDR3 length: 16 amino acids. J lost 9 bases, V lost 0 bases, and 8 bases had no gene match. In germline, CDR1 is SGHNT, CDR2 YYREEE (reference sequence). The DNA for the CDR3 is TGTGCCAGCAGCTTGGGTAGGACTAGCGGGCTCCGTGAGCAGTTCTTC. It codes for CASSLGRTSGLREQFF.

The chain recombines TRBV12-3 or TRBV12-4 with TRBJ2-1; D is unclear. The CDR3 length is 14 residues. The ends were cut back, 4 bases at V and 0 bases at J, with 7 bases in the middle. The chain's CDR3 is CASSWTLSYNEQFF. The CDR3 coding sequence is TGTGCCAGCAGTTGGACGCTCTCCTACAATGAGCAGTTCTTC.

This clonotype was counted only a few times. The chain carries TRBV12-3 or TRBV12-4 and TRBJ2-5; 7 nucleotides line up with TRBD1. The length of the CDR3 is 15 residues. V gave up 3 bases and J gave up 2 bases; unmatched junction bases: 6. Written as DNA, the CDR3 is TGTGCCAGCAGTTTGGGACAGTCCAAGCAAGAGACCCAGTACTTC. Its protein is CASSLGQSKQETQYF.

V gene TRBV11-2 combines with J gene TRBJ2-5; no clear D gene. The germline gives CDR1 SGHAT, CDR2 FQNNGV. Trimming took 3 bases from V and 2 from J, leaving 7 bases between them. This CDR3 is 13 amino acids long. CDR3 residues: CASSFLTQETQYF. As DNA, the CDR3 is TGTGCCAGCAGCTTTTTGACACAAGAGACCCAGTACTTC.